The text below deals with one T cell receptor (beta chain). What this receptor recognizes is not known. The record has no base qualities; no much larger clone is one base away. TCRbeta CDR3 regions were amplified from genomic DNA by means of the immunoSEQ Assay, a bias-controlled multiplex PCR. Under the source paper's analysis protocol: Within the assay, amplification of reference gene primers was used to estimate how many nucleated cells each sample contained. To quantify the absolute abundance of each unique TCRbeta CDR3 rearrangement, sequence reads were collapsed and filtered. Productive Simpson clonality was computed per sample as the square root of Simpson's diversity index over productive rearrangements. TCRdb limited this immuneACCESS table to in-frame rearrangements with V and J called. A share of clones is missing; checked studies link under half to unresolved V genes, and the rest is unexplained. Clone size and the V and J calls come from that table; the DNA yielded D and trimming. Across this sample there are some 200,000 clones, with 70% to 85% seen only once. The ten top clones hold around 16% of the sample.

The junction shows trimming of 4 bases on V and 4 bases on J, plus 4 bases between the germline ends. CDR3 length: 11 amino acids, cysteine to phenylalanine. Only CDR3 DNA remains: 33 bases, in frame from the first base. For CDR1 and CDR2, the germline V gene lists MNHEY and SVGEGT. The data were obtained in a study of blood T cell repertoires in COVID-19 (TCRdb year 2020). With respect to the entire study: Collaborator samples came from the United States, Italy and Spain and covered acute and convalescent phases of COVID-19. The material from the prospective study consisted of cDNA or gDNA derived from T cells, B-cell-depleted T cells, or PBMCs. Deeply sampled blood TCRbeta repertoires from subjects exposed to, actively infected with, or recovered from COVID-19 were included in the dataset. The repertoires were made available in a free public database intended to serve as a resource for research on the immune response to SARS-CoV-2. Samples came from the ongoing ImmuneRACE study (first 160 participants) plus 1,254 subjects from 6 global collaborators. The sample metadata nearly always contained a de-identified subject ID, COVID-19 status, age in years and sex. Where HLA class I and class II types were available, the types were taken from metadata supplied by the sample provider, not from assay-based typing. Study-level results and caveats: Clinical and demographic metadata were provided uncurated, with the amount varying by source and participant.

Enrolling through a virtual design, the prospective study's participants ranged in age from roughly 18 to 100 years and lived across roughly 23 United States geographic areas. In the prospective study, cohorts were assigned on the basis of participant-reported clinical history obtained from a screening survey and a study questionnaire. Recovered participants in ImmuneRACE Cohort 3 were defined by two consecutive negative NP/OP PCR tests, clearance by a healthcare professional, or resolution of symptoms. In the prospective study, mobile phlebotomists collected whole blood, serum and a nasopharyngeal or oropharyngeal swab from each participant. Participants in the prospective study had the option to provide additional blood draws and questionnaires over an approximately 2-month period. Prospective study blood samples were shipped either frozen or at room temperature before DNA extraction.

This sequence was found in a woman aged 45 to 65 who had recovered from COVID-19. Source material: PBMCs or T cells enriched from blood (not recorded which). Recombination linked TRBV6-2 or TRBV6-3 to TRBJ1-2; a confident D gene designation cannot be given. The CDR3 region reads CASSSVYGYTF. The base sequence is TGTGCCAGCAGTTCCGTCTATGGCTACACCTTC.